A selection of T cell receptor beta chains follows, all from one sample in a study of shared clonotypes between healthy human individuals. Repertoires were generated with immunoSEQ multiplex PCR, while TCRdb's copy carries only in-frame clones and drops some. The sample holds some 480,000 clones; roughly 85% are singletons and the top ten take 10% to 15%. The specimen was PBMCs. The receptor source for this set is a middle-aged woman in good health. Some clones in this sample may be carry-over from other donors' samples. CDR3s include the opening cysteine and the closing phenylalanine or tryptophan. Fields, in order: D gene, V gene, CDR3 length, clone size, J gene, CDR3 DNA, CDR3 protein. D genes are given only for firm matches. Only some rows state a clone size, as once, few, many or a class for expanded clones.

d_gene: NA; v_gene: TRBV10-2; len: 14; abundance: NA; j_gene: TRBJ1-6; CDR3nt: TGCGCCAGCAGTGAGTCTCGTGCACGTTCACCCCTCCACTTT; CDR3aa: CASSESRARSPLHF
d_gene: NA; v_gene: TRBV7-3; len: 13; abundance: NA; j_gene: TRBJ2-5; CDR3nt: TGTGCCAGCAGCATCCAGGGTATTGGGACCCAGTACTTC; CDR3aa: CASSIQGIGTQYF
d_gene: NA; v_gene: TRBV6-4; len: 13; abundance: NA; j_gene: TRBJ2-1; CDR3nt: TGTGCCAGCAGCCTCGACGCGGGCTATGAGCAGTTCTTC; CDR3aa: CASSLDAGYEQFF
d_gene: TRBD2; v_gene: TRBV2; len: 13; abundance: NA; j_gene: TRBJ2-7; CDR3nt: TGTGCCAGTGCGACTAGCGGGCTGTACGAGCAGTACTTC; CDR3aa: CASATSGLYEQYF
d_gene: TRBD2; v_gene: TRBV7-3; len: 15; abundance: few; j_gene: TRBJ2-1; CDR3nt: TGTGCCAGCAGCGTACTAGCGGGAAGTCAACATGAGCAGTTCTTC; CDR3aa: CASSVLAGSQHEQFF
d_gene: NA; v_gene: TRBV2; len: 16; abundance: NA; j_gene: TRBJ1-5; CDR3nt: TGTGCCAGCAGTCGTGAGGGCCCGGCCCTCAATCAGCCCCAGCATTTT; CDR3aa: CASSREGPALNQPQHF
d_gene: TRBD2; v_gene: TRBV30; len: 15; abundance: NA; j_gene: TRBJ2-3; CDR3nt: TGTGCCTGGAGTCAACTAGCGGTGGGGACTGATACGCAGTATTTT; CDR3aa: CAWSQLAVGTDTQYF
d_gene: NA; v_gene: TRBV6-5; len: 13; abundance: NA; j_gene: TRBJ2-5; CDR3nt: TGTGCCAGCCAAAGGACCATCCAAGAGACCCAGTACTTC; CDR3aa: CASQRTIQETQYF
d_gene: TRBD1; v_gene: TRBV6-1; len: 15; abundance: NA; j_gene: TRBJ2-3; CDR3nt: TGTGCCAGCAGGGGGACAGGGGTTAGCACAGATACGCAGTATTTT; CDR3aa: CASRGTGVSTDTQYF
d_gene: NA; v_gene: TRBV11-1; len: 13; abundance: once; j_gene: TRBJ2-3; CDR3nt: TGTGCCAGCAGCTTAGATAGCACAGATACGCAGTATTTT; CDR3aa: CASSLDSTDTQYF
d_gene: TRBD2; v_gene: TRBV9; len: 16; abundance: NA; j_gene: TRBJ2-1; CDR3nt: TGTGCCAGCGGCCTAGGTGGGACTAGCGCTTACAATGAGCAGTTCTTC; CDR3aa: CASGLGGTSAYNEQFF
d_gene: TRBD1; v_gene: TRBV10-3; len: 12; abundance: NA; j_gene: TRBJ2-7; CDR3nt: TGTGCCATCAGTGAGCACCGGGACAGGGTTCACTTC; CDR3aa: CAISEHRDRVHF
d_gene: NA; v_gene: TRBV15; len: 16; abundance: NA; j_gene: TRBJ1-4; CDR3nt: TGTGCCACCAGCCGCACCTGGCAGTCGAGGGCCGAAAAACTGTTTTTT; CDR3aa: CATSRTWQSRAEKLFF
d_gene: NA; v_gene: TRBV21-1; len: 13; abundance: NA; j_gene: TRBJ2-7; CDR3nt: TGTGCCAGCATAGCGGGACTTTCCTACGAGCAGTACTTC; CDR3aa: CASIAGLSYEQYF
d_gene: TRBD1; v_gene: TRBV19; len: 14; abundance: NA; j_gene: TRBJ2-1; CDR3nt: TGTGCCAGTAGTCCAAGACAGGGAGTGAATGAGCAGTTCTTC; CDR3aa: CASSPRQGVNEQFF
d_gene: NA; v_gene: TRBV19; len: 13; abundance: NA; j_gene: TRBJ1-1; CDR3nt: TGTGCCACTAGTATACAGCGGAACACTGAAGCTTTCTTT; CDR3aa: CATSIQRNTEAFF
d_gene: NA; v_gene: TRBV6-1; len: 17; abundance: NA; j_gene: TRBJ2-6; CDR3nt: TGTGCCAGCAGTGATCGAGTGGGGGGCTCTGGGGCCAACGTCCTGACTTTC; CDR3aa: CASSDRVGGSGANVLTF
d_gene: TRBD2; v_gene: TRBV7-2; len: 15; abundance: NA; j_gene: TRBJ2-1; CDR3nt: TGTGCCAGCTCATTTGGGCTAGCGGGCAACAATGAGCAGTTCTTC; CDR3aa: CASSFGLAGNNEQFF
d_gene: TRBD1; v_gene: TRBV6-5; len: 13; abundance: NA; j_gene: TRBJ1-1; CDR3nt: TGTGCCAGCAGTTGGACAGGGAACACTGAAGCTTTCTTT; CDR3aa: CASSWTGNTEAFF
d_gene: NA; v_gene: TRBV6-1; len: 11; abundance: NA; j_gene: TRBJ1-2; CDR3nt: TGTGCCAGCAGGGAGAACTATGGCTACACCTTC; CDR3aa: CASRENYGYTF
d_gene: NA; v_gene: TRBV21-1; len: 9; abundance: NA; j_gene: TRBJ2-7; CDR3nt: TGTGCCAGCCTCTACGAGCAGTACTTC; CDR3aa: CASLYEQYF
d_gene: NA; v_gene: TRBV2; len: 13; abundance: few; j_gene: TRBJ2-3; CDR3nt: TGTGCCAGCTCCTCGGGGGGCGGGGCTACGCAGTATTTT; CDR3aa: CASSSGGGATQYF
d_gene: NA; v_gene: TRBV18; len: 14; abundance: NA; j_gene: TRBJ2-5; CDR3nt: TGTGCCAGCTCGCCACCGGGCCTCCAAGAGACCCAGTACTTC; CDR3aa: CASSPPGLQETQYF
d_gene: TRBD2; v_gene: TRBV5-4; len: 16; abundance: NA; j_gene: TRBJ2-5; CDR3nt: TGTGCCAGCAGCCCACGACTAGCGGGATCCCAAGAGACCCAGTACTTC; CDR3aa: CASSPRLAGSQETQYF
d_gene: NA; v_gene: TRBV28; len: 12; abundance: NA; j_gene: TRBJ1-2; CDR3nt: TGTGCCAGCAGTTTTGCAGGGCATGGCTACACCTTC; CDR3aa: CASSFAGHGYTF
d_gene: NA; v_gene: TRBV5-4; len: 14; abundance: NA; j_gene: TRBJ1-5; CDR3nt: TGTGCCAGCAGCTTGGACAGGGCGGAGCAGCCCCAGCATTTT; CDR3aa: CASSLDRAEQPQHF
d_gene: TRBD2; v_gene: TRBV7-3; len: 15; abundance: NA; j_gene: TRBJ2-1; CDR3nt: TGTGCCAGCAGCTTCGGCCTAGCGGGAAATAATGAGCAGTTCTTC; CDR3aa: CASSFGLAGNNEQFF
d_gene: NA; v_gene: TRBV10-3; len: 15; abundance: NA; j_gene: TRBJ2-1; CDR3nt: TGTGCCATCAGTGCGGCTCCCGGGCAAAACAATGAGCAGTTCTTC; CDR3aa: CAISAAPGQNNEQFF
d_gene: NA; v_gene: TRBV28; len: 14; abundance: NA; j_gene: TRBJ2-7; CDR3nt: TGTGCCAGCAGTCCCCCCGGGGAAACCTACGAGCAGTACTTC; CDR3aa: CASSPPGETYEQYF